This T cell receptor (beta chain) is from a study of early T cells in non-severe SARS-CoV-2 infection. Study at large: With bulk RNA from unsorted whole blood as input, sequencing yielded unpaired chains. Study-wide findings and caveats: Missing private and CD4 specificities, VDJdb matching favored anti-spike CD8 responses.

Individual cDNA molecules carried attached unique molecular identifiers. One entry per CDR3 protein, called by TCRdb with MiXCR from the 5' RACE reads. This sample has about 46,000 distinct CDR3 sequences, with around a tenth found just once. Germline V gives CDR1 KGHSH, CDR2 LQKENI. This CDR3 region has 13 residues. Trimming removed 3 bases from V and 4 bases from J, with 9 bases in between. This clonotype turned up a few times. Its antigen is not identified. The sequence was obtained from an adult who was a healthcare worker with PCR-confirmed SARS-CoV-2 infection or an uninfected control (not recorded which). The gene calls are TRBV18 and TRBJ1-1; possibly TRBD1 for D (5 bases). The sample was whole blood, taken at baseline. DNA for the CDR3: TGTGCCAGCTCACCGCGGGGGGGCACTGAAGCTTTCTTT. Encoded protein: CASSPRGGTEAFF.